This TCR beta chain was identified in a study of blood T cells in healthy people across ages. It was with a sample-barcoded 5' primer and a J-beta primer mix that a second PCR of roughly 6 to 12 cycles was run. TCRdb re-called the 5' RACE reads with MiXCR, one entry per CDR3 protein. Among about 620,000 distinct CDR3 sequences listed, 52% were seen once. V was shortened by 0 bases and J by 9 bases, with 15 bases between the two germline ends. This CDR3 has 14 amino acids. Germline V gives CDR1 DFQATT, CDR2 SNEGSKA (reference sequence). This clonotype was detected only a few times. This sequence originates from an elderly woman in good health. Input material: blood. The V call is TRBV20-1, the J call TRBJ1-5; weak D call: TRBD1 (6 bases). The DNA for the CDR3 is TGCAGTGCTAGAGATGCAGGGGCCTTAGGGCCCCAGCATTTT. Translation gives CSARDAGALGPQHF.